The 28 T cell receptor beta chains listed next were all sequenced from one sample in a study of cytotoxic CD8 clonotypes in ibrutinib-treated CLL (dated by TCRdb to the early 2020s). Library preparation was by the immunoSEQ multiplex PCR assay. TCRdb obtained this table from immuneACCESS and retained in-frame rearrangements with V and J assigned. These tables miss some clones; where compared with another copy, unresolved V genes account for less than half of the shortfall, and the remainder is unexplained. The sample table holds about 35,000 clones, of which roughly 49% were seen once. Together, the top ten hold under 20% of the sample. The specimen was PBMCs, collected before ibrutinib treatment. Receptors originate from a human donor with chronic lymphocytic leukemia.

This rearrangement joins TRBV19 to TRBJ2-5; 10 bases line up with TRBD2. V lost 6 bases and J lost 6; bases outside the gene matches: 13. Germline CDR1 reads LNHDA; CDR2 reads SQIVND (reference sequence). There are 16 residues in the CDR3. In nucleotides, the CDR3 is TGTGCCAGTAGCAACGCGGGCAGCGGGGGGGCTAAGACCCAGTACTTC. Amino acid sequence: CASSNAGSGGAKTQYF.

This clone has only a few counts. The chain carries TRBV2 and TRBJ2-5; 11 bases match TRBD2. J lost 5 bases, V lost 6 bases, and 8 bases had no gene match. CDR1 and CDR2 (germline): SNHLY, FYNNEI. The length of the CDR3 is 15 residues. CDR3 residues: CASRARLAGRETQYF. The CDR3 nucleotides read TGTGCCAGCAGAGCGCGACTAGCGGGGAGGGAGACCCAGTACTTC.

This chain links TRBV25-1 with TRBJ1-1; D gene ambiguous. CDR3 length: 13 amino acids. Trimming took 6 bases from V and 1 from J, leaving 9 bases between them. Germline CDR1 reads MGHDK; CDR2 reads SYGVNS. Here the CDR3 DNA reads TGTGCCAGCAGCGAGGCAGGGAACACTGAAGCTTTCTTT. Translation: CASSEAGNTEAFF.

This chain links TRBV11-1 with TRBJ1-3; D is perhaps TRBD1 (5 bases). V was shortened by 3 bases and J by 0 bases, with 12 bases between the two germline ends. CDR1 is SGHAT and CDR2 is FQDESV in the germline V gene (reference sequence). The CDR3 contains 16 residues. CDR3 DNA sequence: TGTGCCAGCAGCTTTTCCAGACAGTCCTCTGGAAACACCATATATTTT. Its translation is CASSFSRQSSGNTIYF.

The CDR3 loop reads CASSLVAGGLNEQFF. CDR3 nucleotide sequence: TGCGCCAGCAGCTTGGTGGCGGGGGGTCTCAATGAGCAGTTCTTC. V and J are TRBV5-1 and TRBJ2-1, with 8 nucleotides matching TRBD2. Germline-derived CDR1 and CDR2 are SGHRS and YFSETQ. The trim removed 0 bases at V and 6 bases at J, leaving 5 bases unmatched. This CDR3 is 15 amino acids long.

The DNA for the CDR3 is TGTGCCAGCAGCACCCGCTCCTACAATGAGCAGTTCTTC. As protein: CASSTRSYNEQFF. The chain links TRBV7-9 to TRBJ2-1; D not certain. The CDR3 extends over 13 amino acids. V lost 5 bases and J lost 0, with 5 bases in between. Germline V CDR1 and CDR2: SEHNR, FQNEAQ (reference sequence).

The chain couples TRBV5-4 to TRBJ2-5; tentative D call: TRBD1 (5 bases). Trimming left V 4 bases short and J 5 bases short, with 15 bases between. From germline, CDR1 is SGHNT and CDR2 YYREEE (reference sequence). This CDR3 is built from 14 residues. CDR3 in DNA: TGTGCCAGCAGCGTCGGGCAGGGTACCGAGACCCAGTACTTC. This gives the protein CASSVGQGTETQYF.

V is TRBV15 and J is TRBJ2-1, with TRBD2 matching 14 bases. The germline V gene encodes CDR1 LNHNV and CDR2 YYDKDF (reference sequence). Trimming removed 0 bases from V and 9 bases from J; junction bases left unmatched: 7. The length of the CDR3 is 17 residues. CDR3 loop: CATSRDGSGLAGGEQFF. The CDR3 region has the DNA TGTGCCACCAGCAGAGATGGGTCTGGACTAGCGGGGGGTGAGCAGTTCTTC.

The chain joins TRBV6-6 to TRBJ1-4; D is unresolved. Per germline, CDR1 MNHNY and CDR2 SVGAGI (reference sequence). This CDR3 is 14 amino acids long. Trimming took off 0 bases at V and 10 bases at J, with 12 bases between the two ends. CDR3 sequence: CASSYSEGWGKLFF. CDR3 sequence (DNA): TGTGCCAGCAGTTACTCTGAGGGTTGGGGAAAACTGTTTTTT.

This clone was picked up a small number of times. The V call is TRBV4-1, the J call TRBJ2-3; TRBD2 aligns across 10 bases. The CDR3 runs 16 residues. Per germline, CDR1 MGHRA and CDR2 YSYEKL. The V segment lost 1 base and the J segment 4 bases; nucleotides outside the gene matches: 5. The CDR3 sequence: CASSQGPAGGPDTQYF. The CDR3 coding sequence is TGCGCCAGCAGCCAAGGGCCAGCGGGGGGGCCAGATACGCAGTATTTT.

This clone has just one count. The genes are TRBV5-1 and TRBJ1-3; no definite D call. The CDR3 contains 16 residues. The V end was cut by 0 bases, the J end by 4 bases, with 14 bases between. Per the germline V gene, CDR1 is SGHRS and CDR2 is YFSETQ. The CDR3 sequence is CASSLDPGILGNTIYF. CDR3 coding DNA: TGCGCCAGCAGCTTGGATCCGGGGATTTTGGGAAACACCATATATTTT.

This clone was counted only a few times. The chain has TRBV28 and TRBJ1-6; no definite D call. The CDR3 is made up of 14 amino acids. Germline V gene sequence: CDR1 MDHEN, CDR2 SYDVKM. V was shortened by 3 bases and J by 9 bases, with 12 bases between the two germline ends. CDR3 bases: TGTGCCAGCAGTTTGGGGTTGATGATTTCACCCCTCCACTTT. Protein sequence: CASSLGLMISPLHF.

V is TRBV15 and J is TRBJ2-5, with D unresolved. Trimming left V 2 bases short and J 9 bases short, with 7 bases between. The germline V gene encodes CDR1 LNHNV and CDR2 YYDKDF (reference sequence). This CDR3 spans 11 amino acids. CDR3 in DNA: TGTGCCACCAGCAGATACCAGGCCCAGTACTTC. It is translated as CATSRYQAQYF.

DNA for the CDR3: TGTGCCAGTAGTACAACTCGGACAGGGGGCACTGAAGCTTTCTTT. It codes for CASSTTRTGGTEAFF. The chain uses TRBV19 and TRBJ1-1; 10 nucleotides match TRBD1. Germline CDR1 LNHDA, CDR2 SQIVND (reference sequence). This CDR3 has 15 amino acids. With V trimmed by 4 bases and J by 4 bases, 6 bases remained unmatched.

J is TRBJ2-5 and V is TRBV5-1; D possibly corresponds to TRBD2 (5 bases). V lost 0 bases and J 5 bases, leaving 8 bases between the germline ends. CDR1 SGHRS and CDR2 YFSETQ come from the germline V gene. CDR3 size: 13 residues. CDR3 in DNA: TGCGCCAGCAGCTTGGTAGCGTGGGAGACCCAGTACTTC. Its protein product is CASSLVAWETQYF.

This chain connects TRBV6-5 to TRBJ2-3; 7 bases fit TRBD2. After removal of 8 bases from V and 2 bases from J, the junction contained 10 bases not matched to a gene. The CDR3 totals 15 residues. Germline CDR1 and CDR2: MNHEY and SVGAGI. CDR3 coding DNA: TGTGCCAGCCGCCGGGCTAGCGGTTTCACAGATACGCAGTATTTT. As protein: CASRRASGFTDTQYF.

This clone was detected only a few times. This sequence joins TRBV27 and TRBJ2-2; 8 bases are shared with TRBD2. The CDR3 loop spans 16 amino acids. V shed 3 bases, J shed 0 bases, and the junction held 3 bases outside the gene matches. Germline V gene sequence: CDR1 MNHEY, CDR2 SMNVEV (reference sequence). This CDR3 reads CASSLGSGANTGELFF. CDR3 DNA: TGTGCCAGCAGTTTGGGTAGCGGGGCGAACACCGGGGAGCTGTTTTTT.

The chain recombines TRBV5-1 with TRBJ1-3; D is possibly TRBD1 (5 bases). The CDR3 length is 16 residues. Germline V gene lookup returns CDR1 SGHRS and CDR2 YFSETQ. V was trimmed by 0 bases and J by 0 bases, leaving 10 bases between them. The DNA for the CDR3 is TGCGCCAGCAGCTTGGGTTGGGGCTCCTCTGGAAACACCATATATTTT. Amino acids: CASSLGWGSSGNTIYF.

This clone was observed a few times. This chain uses TRBV4-1 with TRBJ1-6, with unresolved D. Germline CDR1 MGHRA, CDR2 YSYEKL. V shed 0 bases and J shed 5 bases, with 11 bases lying between them. CDR3 length equals 16 residues. The CDR3 sequence: CASSQDGNVNNSPLHF. The CDR3 DNA reads as TGCGCCAGCAGCCAAGACGGCAACGTAAATAATTCACCCCTCCACTTT.

This clone was counted only a few times. The chain has TRBV19 and TRBJ2-7, with D uncertain. The CDR3 is made up of 14 amino acids. CDR1 and CDR2 from the germline V gene are LNHDA and SQIVND (reference sequence). Trimming stripped 3 bases from V and 0 bases from J, with 9 bases between. CDR3 sequence: CASSIAQNSYEQYF. The CDR3, as DNA: TGTGCCAGTAGTATCGCCCAGAACTCCTACGAGCAGTACTTC.

The V and J genes are TRBV19 and TRBJ1-5; 7 bases map to TRBD1. CDR1 is LNHDA, CDR2 SQIVND, per germline (reference sequence). The trim removed 10 bases at V and 6 bases at J, leaving 12 bases unmatched. This CDR3 spans 14 amino acids. The CDR3 nucleotides read TGTGCCACCGACGATCGACAGGGAGGTCAGCCCCAGCATTTT. Its translation is CATDDRQGGQPQHF.

This chain connects TRBV5-1 to TRBJ2-5; 7 nucleotides align to TRBD1. There are 14 residues in the CDR3. Germline V gene lookup returns CDR1 SGHRS and CDR2 YFSETQ. V lost 0 bases to trimming and J lost 5 bases; unmatched junction nucleotides: 4. The CDR3 here is CASSLGDRVETQYF. As DNA, the CDR3 is TGCGCCAGCAGCTTGGGTGACAGGGTGGAGACCCAGTACTTC.

The rearrangement joins TRBV4-2 to TRBJ2-7; weak D call: TRBD2 (6 bases). Germline V gene lookup returns CDR1 LGHNA and CDR2 YNFKEQ. V was trimmed by 1 base and J by 1 base, leaving 11 bases between them. The CDR3 runs to 15 residues. CDR3 nucleotide sequence: TGTGCCAGCAGCCAAGGTAATAGCGGTTCCTACGAGCAGTACTTC. Translated: CASSQGNSGSYEQYF.

The V call is TRBV28, the J call TRBJ2-7; D may be TRBD1 (6 bases). Trimming took off 0 bases at V and 1 base at J, with 19 bases between the two ends. Germline V CDR1 and CDR2: MDHEN, SYDVKM. The CDR3 loop spans 18 amino acids. The CDR3 loop is CASSLWAQGPTNSYEQYF. CDR3 sequence (DNA): TGTGCCAGCAGTTTATGGGCTCAGGGGCCAACTAATTCCTACGAGCAGTACTTC. The complete variable domain, with remaining parts taken from reference TRBV28 and TRBJ2-7, reads DVKVTQSSRYLVKRTGEKVFLECVQDMDHENMFWYRQDPGLGLRLIYFSYDVKMKEKGDIPEGYSVSREKKERFSLILESASTNQTSMYLCASSLWAQGPTNSYEQYFGPGTRLTVT.

There are many counts of this clone. V gene TRBV28 combines with J gene TRBJ1-5; 8 bases fit TRBD1. The V and J ends lost 4 bases and 0 bases, in that order; junction bases with no gene match: 8. This CDR3 comprises 17 residues. Looked up from germline, CDR1 is MDHEN and CDR2 is SYDVKM. CDR3 amino acids: CASSSQPGQVSNQPQHF. The CDR3 bases are TGTGCCAGCAGTTCCCAACCGGGACAGGTTAGCAATCAGCCCCAGCATTTT.

This chain joins TRBV9 and TRBJ2-3, with D unclear. The CDR3 is made up of 14 amino acids. The V gene lost 0 bases and the J gene lost 3 bases, with 8 bases spanning the gap. The germline V gene encodes CDR1 SGDLS and CDR2 YYNGEE. CDR3 in DNA: TGTGCCAGCAGCGTAGAGGGTCTGACAGATACGCAGTATTTT. It is translated as CASSVEGLTDTQYF. Full variable domain (outside the CDR3, taken from reference TRBV9 and TRBJ2-3): DSGVTQTPKHLITATGQRVTLRCSPRSGDLSVYWYQQSLDQGLQFLIQYYNGEERAKGNILERFSAQQFPDLHSELNLSSLELGDSALYFCASSVEGLTDTQYFGPGTRLTVL.

This chain uses TRBV6-1 with TRBJ1-4; D remains unclear. V was pared by 6 bases and J by 1 base, with 9 bases between. Germline CDR1 and CDR2: MNHNS and SASEGT. The CDR3 totals 14 residues. The CDR3 is CASRVTRTNEKLFF. The CDR3 DNA reads TGTGCCAGCAGAGTCACTAGAACTAATGAAAAACTGTTTTTT.

V is TRBV5-1 and J is TRBJ1-2; TRBD1 matches at 7 bases. The CDR3 consists of 14 residues. Germline V gene lookup returns CDR1 SGHRS and CDR2 YFSETQ. Germline trimming cut 4 bases from V and 4 bases from J; bases unmatched to any gene: 7. The CDR3 sequence is CASSVEGQSYGYTF. The CDR3, as DNA: TGCGCCAGCAGCGTCGAGGGACAGTCCTATGGCTACACCTTC.